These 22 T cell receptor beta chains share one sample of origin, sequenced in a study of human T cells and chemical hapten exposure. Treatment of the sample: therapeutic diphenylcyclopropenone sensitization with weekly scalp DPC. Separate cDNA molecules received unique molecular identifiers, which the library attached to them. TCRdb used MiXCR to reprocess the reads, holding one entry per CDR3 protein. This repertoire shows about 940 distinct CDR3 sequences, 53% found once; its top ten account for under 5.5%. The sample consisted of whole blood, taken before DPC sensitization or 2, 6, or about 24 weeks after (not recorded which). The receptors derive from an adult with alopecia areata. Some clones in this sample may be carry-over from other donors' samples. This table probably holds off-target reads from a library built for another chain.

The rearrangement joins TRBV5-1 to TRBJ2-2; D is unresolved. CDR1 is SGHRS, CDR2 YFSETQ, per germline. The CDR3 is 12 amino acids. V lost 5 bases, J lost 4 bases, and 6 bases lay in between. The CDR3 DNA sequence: TGCGCCAGCAGTCCCCCCACCGGGGAGCTGTTTTTT. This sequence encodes CASSPPTGELFF. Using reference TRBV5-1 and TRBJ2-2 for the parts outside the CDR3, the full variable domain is KAGVTQTPRYLIKTRGQQVTLSCSPISGHRSVSWYQQTPGQGLQFLFEYFSETQRNKGNFPGRFSGRQFSNSRSEMNVSTLELGDSALYLCASSPPTGELFFGEGSRLTVL.

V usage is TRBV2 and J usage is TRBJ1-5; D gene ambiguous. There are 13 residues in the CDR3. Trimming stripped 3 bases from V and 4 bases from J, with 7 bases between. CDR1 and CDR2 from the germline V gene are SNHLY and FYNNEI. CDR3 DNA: TGTGCCAGCAGTGACCTCCAGAATCAGCCCCAGCATTTT. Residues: CASSDLQNQPQHF.

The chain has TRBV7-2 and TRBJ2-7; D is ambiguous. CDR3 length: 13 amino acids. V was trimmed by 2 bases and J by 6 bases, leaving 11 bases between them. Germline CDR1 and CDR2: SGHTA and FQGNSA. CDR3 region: CASSLRNNLEQYF. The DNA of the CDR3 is TGTGCCAGCAGCTTAAGGAACAACCTCGAGCAGTACTTC.

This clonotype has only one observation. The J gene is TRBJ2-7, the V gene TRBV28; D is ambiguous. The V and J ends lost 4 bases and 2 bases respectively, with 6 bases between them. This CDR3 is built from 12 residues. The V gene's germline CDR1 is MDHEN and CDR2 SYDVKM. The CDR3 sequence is CASSWATYEQYF. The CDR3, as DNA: TGTGCCAGCAGTTGGGCCACCTACGAGCAGTACTTC.

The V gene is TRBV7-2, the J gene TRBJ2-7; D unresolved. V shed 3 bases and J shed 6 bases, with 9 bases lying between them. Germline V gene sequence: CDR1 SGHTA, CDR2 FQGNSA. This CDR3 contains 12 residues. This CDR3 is CASSFPSLEQYF. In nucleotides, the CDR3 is TGTGCCAGCAGCTTTCCGAGCCTCGAGCAGTACTTC.

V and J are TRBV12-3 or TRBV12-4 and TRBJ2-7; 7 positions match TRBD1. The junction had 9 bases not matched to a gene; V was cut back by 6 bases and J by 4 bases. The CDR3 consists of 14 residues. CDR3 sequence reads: CASSQTGLRYEQYF. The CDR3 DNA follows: TGTGCCAGCAGCCAGACAGGGTTAAGGTACGAGCAGTACTTC.

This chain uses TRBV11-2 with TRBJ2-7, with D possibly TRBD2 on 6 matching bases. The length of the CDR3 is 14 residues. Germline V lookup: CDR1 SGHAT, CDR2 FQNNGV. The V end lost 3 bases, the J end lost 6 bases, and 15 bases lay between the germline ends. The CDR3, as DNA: TGTGCCAGCAGCTTCACTTCGGGGAGGAGCGAGCAGTACTTC. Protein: CASSFTSGRSEQYF. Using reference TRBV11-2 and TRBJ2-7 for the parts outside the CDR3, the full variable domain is EAGVAQSPRYKIIEKRQSVAFWCNPISGHATLYWYQQILGQGPKLLIQFQNNGVVDDSQLPKDRFSAERLKGVDSTLKIQPAKLEDSAVYLCASSFTSGRSEQYFGPGTRLTVT.

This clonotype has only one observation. The CDR3 sequence: CASSSPALETQYF. The CDR3, as DNA: TGTGCCAGCAGTTCTCCAGCGTTGGAGACCCAGTACTTC. This rearrangement joins TRBV28 to TRBJ2-5; D remains ambiguous. Germline values: CDR1 MDHEN, CDR2 SYDVKM. The CDR3 contains 13 residues. V shed 4 bases and J shed 5 bases, with 11 bases lying between them.

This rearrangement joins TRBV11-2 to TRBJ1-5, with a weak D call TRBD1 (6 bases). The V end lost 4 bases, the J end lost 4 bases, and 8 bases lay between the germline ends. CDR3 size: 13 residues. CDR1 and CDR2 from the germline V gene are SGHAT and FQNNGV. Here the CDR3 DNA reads TGTGCCAGCAGCTCCGGACAGAATCAGCCCCAGCATTTT. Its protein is CASSSGQNQPQHF.

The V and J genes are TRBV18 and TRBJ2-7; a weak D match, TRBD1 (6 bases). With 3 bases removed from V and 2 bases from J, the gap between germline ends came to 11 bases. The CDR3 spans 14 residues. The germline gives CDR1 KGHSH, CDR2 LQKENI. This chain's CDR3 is CASSPGAGAYEQYF. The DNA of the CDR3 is TGTGCCAGCTCACCGGGGGCAGGTGCCTACGAGCAGTACTTC. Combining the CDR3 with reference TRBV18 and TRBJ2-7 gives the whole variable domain NAGVMQNPRHLVRRRGQEARLRCSPMKGHSHVYWYRQLPEEGLKFMVYLQKENIIDESGMPKERFSAEFPKEGPSILRIQQVVRGDSAAYFCASSPGAGAYEQYFGPGTRLTVT.

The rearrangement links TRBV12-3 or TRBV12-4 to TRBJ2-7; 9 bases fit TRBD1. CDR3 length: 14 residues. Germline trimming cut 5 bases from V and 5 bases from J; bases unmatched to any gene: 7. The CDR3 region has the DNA TGTGCCAGCAGTCCCGGGACAGGGTACAACGAGCAGTACTTC. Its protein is CASSPGTGYNEQYF.

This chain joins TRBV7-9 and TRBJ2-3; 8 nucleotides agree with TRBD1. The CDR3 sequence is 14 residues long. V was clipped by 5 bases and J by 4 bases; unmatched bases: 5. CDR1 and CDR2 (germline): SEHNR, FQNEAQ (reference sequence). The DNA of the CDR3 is TGTGCCAGCAGCAGAGCAGGGGGCGCAGATACGCAGTATTTT. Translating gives CASSRAGGADTQYF.

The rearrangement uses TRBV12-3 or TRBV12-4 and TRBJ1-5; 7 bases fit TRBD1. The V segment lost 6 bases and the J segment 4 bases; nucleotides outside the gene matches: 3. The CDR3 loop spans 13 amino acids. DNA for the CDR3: TGTGCCAGCAGCGACAGGGCGAATCAGCCCCAGCATTTT. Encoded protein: CASSDRANQPQHF.

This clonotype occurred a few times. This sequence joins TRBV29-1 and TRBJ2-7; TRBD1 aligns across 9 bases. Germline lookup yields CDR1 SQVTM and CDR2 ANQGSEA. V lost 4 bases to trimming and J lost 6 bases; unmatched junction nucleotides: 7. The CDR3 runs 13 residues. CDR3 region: CSVVWDREGEQYF. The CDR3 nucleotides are TGCAGCGTTGTATGGGACAGGGAAGGCGAGCAGTACTTC.

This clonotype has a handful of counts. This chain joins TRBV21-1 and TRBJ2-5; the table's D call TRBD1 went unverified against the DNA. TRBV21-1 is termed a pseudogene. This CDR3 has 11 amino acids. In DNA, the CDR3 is TGTGCCAGCAGACAGGGAGCGACCCAGTACTTC. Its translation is CASRQGATQYF.

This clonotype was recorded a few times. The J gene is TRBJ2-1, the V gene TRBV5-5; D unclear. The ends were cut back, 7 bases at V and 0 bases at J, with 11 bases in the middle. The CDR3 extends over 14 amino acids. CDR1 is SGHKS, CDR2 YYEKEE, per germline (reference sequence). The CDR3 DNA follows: TGTGCCAGCGAAACGGCGAGCTCCTACAATGAGCAGTTCTTC. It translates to CASETASSYNEQFF.

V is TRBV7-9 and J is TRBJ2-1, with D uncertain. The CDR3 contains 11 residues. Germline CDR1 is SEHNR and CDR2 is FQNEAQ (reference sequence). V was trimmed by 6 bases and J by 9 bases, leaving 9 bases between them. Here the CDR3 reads CASRTLVEQFF. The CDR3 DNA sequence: TGTGCCAGCAGGACTCTTGTTGAGCAGTTCTTC.

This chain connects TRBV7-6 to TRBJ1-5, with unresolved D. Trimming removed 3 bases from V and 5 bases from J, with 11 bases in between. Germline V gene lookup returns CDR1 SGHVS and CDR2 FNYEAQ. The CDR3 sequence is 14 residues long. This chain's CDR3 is CASSLLRADQPQHF. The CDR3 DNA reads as TGTGCCAGCAGCTTGCTCCGGGCCGATCAGCCCCAGCATTTT. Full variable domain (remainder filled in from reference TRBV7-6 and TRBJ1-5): GAGVSQSPRYKVTKRGQDVALRCDPISGHVSLYWYRQALGQGPEFLTYFNYEAQQDKSGLPNDRFSAERPEGSISTLTIQRTEQRDSAMYRCASSLLRADQPQHFGDGTRLSIL.

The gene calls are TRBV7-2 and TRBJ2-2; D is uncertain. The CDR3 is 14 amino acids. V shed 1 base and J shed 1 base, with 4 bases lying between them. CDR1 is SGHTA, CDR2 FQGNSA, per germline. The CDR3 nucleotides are TGTGCCAGCAGCTTAGTGGGGAACACCGGGGAGCTGTTTTTT. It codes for CASSLVGNTGELFF. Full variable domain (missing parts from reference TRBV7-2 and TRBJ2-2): GAGVSQSPSNKVTEKGKDVELRCDPISGHTALYWYRQSLGQGLEFLIYFQGNSAPDKSGLPSDRFSAERTGGSVSTLTIQRTQQEDSAVYLCASSLVGNTGELFFGEGSRLTVL.

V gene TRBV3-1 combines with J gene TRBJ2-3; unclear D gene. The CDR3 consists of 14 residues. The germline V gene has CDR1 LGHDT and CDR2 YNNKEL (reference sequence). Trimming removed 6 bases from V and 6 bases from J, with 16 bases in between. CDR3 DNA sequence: TGTGCCAGCAGTCAGTCGAGTAGTGACGATACGCAGTATTTT. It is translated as CASSQSSSDDTQYF.

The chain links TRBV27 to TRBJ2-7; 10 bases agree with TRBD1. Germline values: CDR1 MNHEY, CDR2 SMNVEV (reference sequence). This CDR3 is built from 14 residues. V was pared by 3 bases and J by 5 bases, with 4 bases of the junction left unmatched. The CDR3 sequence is CASSLGQGIDEQYF. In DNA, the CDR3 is TGTGCCAGCAGTTTGGGACAGGGGATCGACGAGCAGTACTTC.

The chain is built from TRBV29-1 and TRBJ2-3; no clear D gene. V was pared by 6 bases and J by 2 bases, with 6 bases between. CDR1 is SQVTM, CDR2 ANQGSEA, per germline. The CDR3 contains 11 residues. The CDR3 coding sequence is TGCAGCGTCCAATACACAGATACGCAGTATTTT. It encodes CSVQYTDTQYF.